These 3 T cell receptor beta chains were all obtained from the same sample, sequenced in a study of cytomegalovirus exposure and HLA in healthy donors. The PCR contained 60 Vbeta and 13 Jbeta primers. Profiled with immunoSEQ multiplex PCR; TCRdb holds only in-frame clones, not every one. Of about 110,000 clones listed, approximately 67% are singletons. Sequenced input: PBMCs. These receptors were collected from a man aged 18 to 30 in good health and CMV-seropositive.

The chain is built from TRBV28 and TRBJ1-5; possible D gene TRBD1, 5 bases. Trimming left V 5 bases short and J 7 bases short, with 18 bases between. Germline-derived CDR1 and CDR2 are MDHEN and SYDVKM. CDR3 length: 15 residues. The CDR3 loop reads CASSQQVSDGQPQHF. Here the CDR3 DNA reads TGTGCCAGCAGTCAACAGGTTTCCGACGGACAGCCCCAGCATTTT.

The chain carries TRBV15 and TRBJ2-5, with D uncertain. The CDR3 spans 14 residues. V was shortened by 0 bases and J by 6 bases, with 11 bases between the two germline ends. Germline V gives CDR1 LNHNV, CDR2 YYDKDF (reference sequence). The CDR3 coding sequence is TGTGCCACCAGCAGAGAGGTGGGCGAGAAGACCCAGTACTTC. It encodes CATSREVGEKTQYF.

The CDR3 sequence is CASSPRRFEQFF. For the CDR3, the DNA is TGTGCCAGCAGCCCCCGTCGTTTTGAGCAGTTCTTC. The V gene is TRBV11-3, the J gene TRBJ2-1; the D is unclear. V was shortened by 5 bases and J by 9 bases, with 11 bases between the two germline ends. The V gene's germline CDR1 is SGHNT and CDR2 YENEEA. The CDR3 runs 12 residues.